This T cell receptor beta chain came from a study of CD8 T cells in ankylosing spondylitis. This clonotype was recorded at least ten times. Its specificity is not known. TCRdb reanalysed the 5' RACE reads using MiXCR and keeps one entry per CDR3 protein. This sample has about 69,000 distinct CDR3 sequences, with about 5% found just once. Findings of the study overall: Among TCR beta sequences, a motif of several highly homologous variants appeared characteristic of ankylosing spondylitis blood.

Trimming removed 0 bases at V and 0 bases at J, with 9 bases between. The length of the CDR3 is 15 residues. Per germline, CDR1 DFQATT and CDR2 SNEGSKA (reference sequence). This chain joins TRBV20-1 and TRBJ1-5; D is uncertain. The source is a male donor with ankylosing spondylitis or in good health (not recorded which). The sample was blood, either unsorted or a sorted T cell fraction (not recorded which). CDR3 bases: TGCAGTGCTAGAGATATAAGTGTTAGCAATCAGCCCCAGCATTTT. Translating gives CSARDISVSNQPQHF.